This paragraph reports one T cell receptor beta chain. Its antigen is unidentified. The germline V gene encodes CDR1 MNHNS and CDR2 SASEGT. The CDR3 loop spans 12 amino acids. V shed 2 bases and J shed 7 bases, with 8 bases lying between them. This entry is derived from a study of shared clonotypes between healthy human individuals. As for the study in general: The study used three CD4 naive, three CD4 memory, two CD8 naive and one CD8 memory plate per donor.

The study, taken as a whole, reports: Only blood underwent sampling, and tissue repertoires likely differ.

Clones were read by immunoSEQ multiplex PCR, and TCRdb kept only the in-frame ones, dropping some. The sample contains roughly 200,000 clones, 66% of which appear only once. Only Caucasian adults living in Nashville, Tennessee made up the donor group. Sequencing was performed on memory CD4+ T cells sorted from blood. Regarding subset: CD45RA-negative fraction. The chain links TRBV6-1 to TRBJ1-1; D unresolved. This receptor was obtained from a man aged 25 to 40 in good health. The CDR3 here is CASSERSLEAFF. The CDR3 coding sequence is TGTGCCAGCAGTGAAAGGAGCCTTGAAGCTTTCTTT.